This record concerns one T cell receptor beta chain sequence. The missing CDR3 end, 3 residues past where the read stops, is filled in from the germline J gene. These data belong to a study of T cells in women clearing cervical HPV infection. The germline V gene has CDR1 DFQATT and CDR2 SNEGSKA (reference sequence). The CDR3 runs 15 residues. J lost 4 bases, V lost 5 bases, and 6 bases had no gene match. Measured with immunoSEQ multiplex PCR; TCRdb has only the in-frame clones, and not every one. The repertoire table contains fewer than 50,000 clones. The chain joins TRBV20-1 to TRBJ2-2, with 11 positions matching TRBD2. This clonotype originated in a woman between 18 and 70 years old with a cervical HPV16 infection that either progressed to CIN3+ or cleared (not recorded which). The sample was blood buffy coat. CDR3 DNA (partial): TGCAGTGCTCCTGGGACTAGCGGAAGCACCGGGGAG. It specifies CSAPGTSGSTGE. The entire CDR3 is CSAPGTSGSTGELFF.